Shown below are 29 T cell receptor beta chains from a single sample sequenced in a study of cytomegalovirus exposure and HLA in healthy donors. PCR was performed using 60 Vbeta and 13 Jbeta primers. This table comes from immunoSEQ multiplex PCR, and its TCRdb copy is limited to in-frame clones, with some not included. The sample includes 150,000 or so clones, 65% to 85% of them seen just once. The sequenced sample was PBMCs. These receptors were obtained from a male donor in good health and CMV-seropositive.

This clone was counted a few times. The V and J genes are TRBV21-1 and TRBJ1-2. TRBV21-1 has pseudogene status. The CDR3 is 14 amino acids. The CDR3 coding sequence is TGTGCCAGCAGCAACCTAGGGGGGGTGCACGGCTACACCTTC. Translating it yields CASSNLGGVHGYTF.

The chain uses TRBV7-9 and TRBJ2-7, with TRBD1 as a possible D gene (6 bases). Looked up from germline, CDR1 is SEHNR and CDR2 is FQNEAQ (reference sequence). The V and J ends lost 5 bases and 4 bases respectively, with 15 bases between them. This CDR3 has 14 amino acids. The DNA of the CDR3 is TGTGCCAGCAGCCGGGACATGGCTGGGTACGAGCAGTACTTC. It translates to CASSRDMAGYEQYF.

This clone has a single count. A read error may account for a junction end that differs from germline. V usage is TRBV7-9 and J usage is TRBJ2-7, with a possible D match to TRBD2 (5 bases). The CDR3 runs to 15 residues. CDR1 is SEHNR and CDR2 is FQNEAQ in the germline V gene (reference sequence). Here the CDR3 DNA reads TGTTCCAGCAGCTTGAGCGGCTACGAAAACTACGAGCAGTACTTC. It yields the protein CSSSLSGYENYEQYF.

This chain joins TRBV27 and TRBJ1-5; D not resolved. Germline V gene data show CDR1 as MNHEY and CDR2 as SMNVEV (reference sequence). V lost 3 bases to trimming and J lost 4 bases, with 10 bases between them. The CDR3 is made up of 14 amino acids. This chain's CDR3 is CASSFSGLNQPQHF. Here the CDR3 DNA reads TGTGCCAGCAGTTTCTCAGGTTTGAATCAGCCCCAGCATTTT.

The rearrangement links TRBV5-1 to TRBJ2-3, with TRBD2 matching 9 bases. After removal of 4 bases from V and 1 base from J, the junction contained 10 bases not matched to a gene. CDR1 is SGHRS, CDR2 YFSETQ, per germline. The CDR3 loop spans 17 amino acids. DNA of the CDR3: TGCGCCAGCAGCCGGCTAGCGGGAAGGAGTGGCACAGATACGCAGTATTTT. Encoded protein: CASSRLAGRSGTDTQYF.

The chain carries TRBV6-5 and TRBJ2-7; 9 positions agree with TRBD2. Germline CDR1 reads MNHEY; CDR2 reads SVGAGI. This CDR3 is 16 amino acids long. Germline trimming cut 0 bases from V and 2 bases from J; bases unmatched to any gene: 5. In DNA, the CDR3 is TGTGCCAGCAGTTACTCGGCGGGAGGGTCTACCTACGAGCAGTACTTC. Protein sequence: CASSYSAGGSTYEQYF.

This clone showed up just a few times. This chain joins TRBV5-4 and TRBJ1-1, with 8 bases aligning to TRBD1. V was clipped by 4 bases and J by 7 bases; unmatched bases: 21. This CDR3 is 18 amino acids long. Germline CDR1 SGHNT, CDR2 YYREEE (reference sequence). The CDR3 bases are TGTGCCAGCAGCACTCTCGACAGGGGCGCACTGGTCCCGTATGAAGCTTTCTTT. This gives the protein CASSTLDRGALVPYEAFF.

This clone has only a few counts. V gene TRBV27 combines with J gene TRBJ2-7, with 7 bases fitting TRBD1. Looked up from germline, CDR1 is MNHEY and CDR2 is SMNVEV (reference sequence). After removal of 4 bases from V and 2 bases from J, the junction contained 5 bases not matched to a gene. The CDR3 length is 14 residues. CDR3 in amino acids: CASSSGQRAYEQYF. CDR3 coding DNA: TGTGCCAGCAGTTCGGGACAGAGAGCCTACGAGCAGTACTTC.

The gene calls are TRBV6-5 and TRBJ2-5, with D perhaps TRBD2 (5 bases). The CDR3 contains 15 residues. From germline, CDR1 is MNHEY and CDR2 SVGAGI. Trimming stripped 6 bases from V and 5 bases from J, with 19 bases between. The CDR3 protein is CASSRSSSAGETQYF. The CDR3 DNA sequence: TGTGCCAGCAGCCGCTCCTCGTCTGCGGGTGAGACCCAGTACTTC.

This chain uses TRBV7-9 with TRBJ1-4, with TRBD1 as a possible D gene (6 bases). Per germline, CDR1 SEHNR and CDR2 FQNEAQ (reference sequence). CDR3 size: 15 residues. The V gene lost 0 bases and the J gene lost 7 bases, with 12 bases spanning the gap. CDR3 sequence reads: CASSLAQGRIEKLFF. DNA for the CDR3: TGTGCCAGCAGCTTAGCTCAGGGGCGCATTGAAAAACTGTTTTTT.

The CDR3 sequence: CASSSDYGYTF. Here the CDR3 DNA reads TGTGCCAGCAGTTCAGACTATGGCTACACCTTC. The V and J genes are TRBV11-2 and TRBJ1-2; no clear D. The CDR3 runs to 11 residues. Germline CDR1 reads SGHAT; CDR2 reads FQNNGV. The V and J ends lost 6 bases and 3 bases respectively, with 5 bases between them. The complete variable domain, with remaining parts taken from reference TRBV11-2 and TRBJ1-2, reads EAGVAQSPRYKIIEKRQSVAFWCNPISGHATLYWYQQILGQGPKLLIQFQNNGVVDDSQLPKDRFSAERLKGVDSTLKIQPAKLEDSAVYLCASSSDYGYTFGSGTRLTVV.

The chain employs TRBV2 and TRBJ1-5, with D maybe TRBD1 (5 bases). Germline CDR1 SNHLY, CDR2 FYNNEI. Trimming left V 1 base short and J 7 bases short, with 14 bases between. This CDR3 region has 15 residues. Written as DNA, the CDR3 is TGTGCCAGCAGTGAAGAGGCAGGGCATGGGCAGCCCCAGCATTTT. Translation gives CASSEEAGHGQPQHF.

The chain is built from TRBV9 and TRBJ1-1; no definite D call. Germline V CDR1 and CDR2: SGDLS, YYNGEE. The CDR3 loop spans 13 amino acids. V lost 0 bases and J 0 bases, leaving 3 bases between the germline ends. CDR3 nucleotides: TGTGCCAGCAGCGTAGCAGTGAACACTGAAGCTTTCTTT. It yields the protein CASSVAVNTEAFF.

CDR3 nucleotide sequence: TGTGCCAGCAGCCCACTTAGCGGGAGCAACGAGCAGTACTTC. This gives the protein CASSPLSGSNEQYF. This chain links TRBV2 with TRBJ2-7; 9 bases are a match to TRBD2. V lost 6 bases, J lost 5 bases, and 8 bases stayed unmatched. The CDR3 is 14 residues long. Germline lookup yields CDR1 SNHLY and CDR2 FYNNEI.

This clone occurred a few times. The chain employs TRBV25-1 and TRBJ2-5; 11 nucleotides agree with TRBD2. The CDR3 has 14 residues. Losses at the gene ends were 3 bases for V and 6 bases for J; bases not matched to a gene: 3. The germline V gene has CDR1 MGHDK and CDR2 SYGVNS. Written as DNA, the CDR3 is TGTGCCAGCAGTGAGGGGACTAGCGGACAGACCCAGTACTTC. Its protein product is CASSEGTSGQTQYF.

V and J are TRBV27 and TRBJ1-2, with 9 bases fitting TRBD1. V dropped 7 bases and J dropped 5; count of bases not matched to a gene: 2. This CDR3 has 12 residues. CDR1 and CDR2 (germline): MNHEY, SMNVEV (reference sequence). The CDR3 sequence is CASKTGGYGYTF. For the CDR3, the DNA is TGTGCCAGCAAGACAGGGGGATATGGCTACACCTTC.

Only one count was recorded for this clone. The V call is TRBV19, the J call TRBJ1-1, with 11 bases lining up with TRBD1. The J segment lost 2 bases and the V segment lost 4 bases, leaving 3 bases of the junction unmatched. Germline V CDR1 and CDR2: LNHDA, SQIVND (reference sequence). The CDR3 sequence is 15 residues long. CDR3 region: CASSTGQGANTEAFF. The CDR3, as DNA: TGTGCCAGTAGTACAGGACAGGGGGCAAACACTGAAGCTTTCTTT.

V is TRBV27 and J is TRBJ2-3; perhaps TRBD1 as D (6 bases). The length of the CDR3 is 15 residues. With 5 bases removed from V and 0 bases from J, the gap between germline ends came to 12 bases. Germline loops: CDR1 MNHEY, CDR2 SMNVEV (reference sequence). The CDR3 spells CASSPRGPSTDTQYF. DNA of the CDR3: TGTGCCAGCAGTCCCAGGGGACCTAGCACAGATACGCAGTATTTT.

V and J are TRBV9 and TRBJ2-1, with D unclear. Trimming cost V 4 bases and J 4 bases, with 9 bases left between them. Germline CDR1 is SGDLS and CDR2 is YYNGEE. The length of the CDR3 is 13 residues. The CDR3 region has the DNA TGTGCCAGCAGCCAGGATTTATACAATGAGCAGTTCTTC. It yields the protein CASSQDLYNEQFF.

The chain recombines TRBV25-1 with TRBJ1-2; 7 nucleotides agree with TRBD1. The CDR3 has 16 residues. Germline CDR1 MGHDK, CDR2 SYGVNS. V trimming: 1 base; J trimming: 2 bases; junction bases outside the gene matches: 7. CDR3 sequence reads: CASSELEGALNYGYTF. The CDR3 coding sequence is TGTGCCAGCAGTGAATTAGAGGGGGCGTTGAACTATGGCTACACCTTC.

V gene TRBV27 combines with J gene TRBJ1-1, with D hard to call. Germline CDR1 is MNHEY and CDR2 is SMNVEV (reference sequence). Deletions cut 0 bases from V and 0 bases from J, with 11 bases between. The CDR3 has 16 amino acids. The CDR3 coding sequence is TGTGCCAGCAGTTTATCGCCAGGTGTAATGAACACTGAAGCTTTCTTT. This translates into CASSLSPGVMNTEAFF.

The chain couples TRBV6-5 to TRBJ1-1, with D unclear. Germline V gene data show CDR1 as MNHEY and CDR2 as SVGAGI. Trimming left V 0 bases short and J 3 bases short, with 5 bases between. The CDR3 is made up of 13 amino acids. As DNA, the CDR3 is TGTGCCAGCAGTTACTCGGGCCACACTGAAGCTTTCTTT. Its protein is CASSYSGHTEAFF.

V and J are TRBV19 and TRBJ1-3, with 9 bases aligning to TRBD1. V lost 6 bases and J lost 3; bases outside the gene matches: 6. Per the germline V gene, CDR1 is LNHDA and CDR2 is SQIVND (reference sequence). The CDR3 is made up of 15 amino acids. The CDR3 region has the DNA TGTGCCAGTAGAAACAGGGGGCAAGGTGGAAACACCATATATTTT. Its translation: CASRNRGQGGNTIYF.

This chain links TRBV5-4 with TRBJ2-2; 13 nucleotides line up with TRBD2. The germline V gene encodes CDR1 SGHNT and CDR2 YYREEE (reference sequence). V lost 3 bases to trimming and J lost 6 bases; unmatched junction nucleotides: 11. CDR3 length: 18 residues. The CDR3, as DNA: TGTGCCAGCAGCTCATCCGGGACTAGCGGGATCGACGCCGGGGAGCTGTTTTTT. The encoded protein is CASSSSGTSGIDAGELFF.

The J gene is TRBJ2-3, the V gene TRBV28, with 12 nucleotides matching TRBD2. V lost 8 bases and J lost 0; bases outside the gene matches: 0. The germline gives CDR1 MDHEN, CDR2 SYDVKM. The CDR3 loop spans 14 amino acids. The CDR3 reads CASGLAGSTDTQYF. The CDR3 DNA reads TGTGCCAGCGGACTAGCGGGAAGCACAGATACGCAGTATTTT. Full variable domain (rest looked up from reference TRBV28 and TRBJ2-3): DVKVTQSSRYLVKRTGEKVFLECVQDMDHENMFWYRQDPGLGLRLIYFSYDVKMKEKGDIPEGYSVSREKKERFSLILESASTNQTSMYLCASGLAGSTDTQYFGPGTRLTVL.

The chain employs TRBV5-1 and TRBJ1-1, with a possible D match to TRBD1 (6 bases). Trimming pared 2 bases from V and 1 base from J, leaving 6 bases between. CDR1 and CDR2 (germline): SGHRS, YFSETQ. The CDR3 runs 13 residues. The CDR3 nucleotides read TGCGCCAGCAGCTTACAGGGGAACACTGAAGCTTTCTTT. Translation gives CASSLQGNTEAFF.

V is TRBV29-1 and J is TRBJ2-7, with TRBD1 identical over 11 bases. Germline CDR1 SQVTM, CDR2 ANQGSEA. V lost 4 bases to trimming and J lost 0 bases; unmatched junction nucleotides: 8. The CDR3 is 16 residues long. In DNA, the CDR3 is TGCAGCGTTGGGGGGACAGGGGGACAAAACTCCTACGAGCAGTACTTC. Its protein product is CSVGGTGGQNSYEQYF.

The chain joins TRBV19 to TRBJ2-1, with 12 nucleotides matching TRBD2. Germline V gene sequence: CDR1 LNHDA, CDR2 SQIVND (reference sequence). The CDR3 consists of 17 residues. The J segment lost 3 bases and the V segment lost 6 bases, leaving 9 bases of the junction unmatched. CDR3 loop: CASRTSGSEVYYNEQFF. In DNA form, the CDR3 reads TGTGCCAGTAGGACTAGCGGGAGCGAGGTTTACTACAATGAGCAGTTCTTC.

This chain links TRBV19 with TRBJ1-3; unclear D gene. Trimming cost V 7 bases and J 0 bases, with 7 bases left between them. The CDR3 consists of 13 residues. CDR1 is LNHDA, CDR2 SQIVND, per germline (reference sequence). The chain's CDR3 is CASNRDSGNTIYF. DNA of the CDR3: TGTGCCAGTAATCGAGACTCTGGAAACACCATATATTTT.